This TCR beta chain came from a study of T cell repertoires in cytomegalovirus infection. Study at large: Public TCR beta signatures were indicative of both CMV infection and a matching HLA type.

Using its own MiXCR run on the reads, TCRdb lists one record per CDR3 protein. Of around 110,000 distinct CDR3 sequences listed, over 9% are singletons. Study outcomes and limitations: In two of eight donors, the top clonotype was HLA-C-restricted CMV-specific.

This clonotype was counted a few times. Its antigen remains unidentified. Sequenced input: PBMCs, sequenced either directly or after in vitro stimulation (not recorded which). This TCR was sampled from a human donor in good health (CMV status not recorded). Some clones in this sample may be carry-over from other donors' samples.

Written as DNA, the CDR3 is TGTGCCAGCAGGCAGGCATTCTACGAGCAGTACTTC. Translation gives CASRQAFYEQYF. The chain has TRBV28 and TRBJ2-7, with no clear D. Per the germline V gene, CDR1 is MDHEN and CDR2 is SYDVKM. Trimming shortened V by 6 bases and J by 3 bases, and 9 bases separated the two germline ends. This CDR3 is 12 amino acids long.